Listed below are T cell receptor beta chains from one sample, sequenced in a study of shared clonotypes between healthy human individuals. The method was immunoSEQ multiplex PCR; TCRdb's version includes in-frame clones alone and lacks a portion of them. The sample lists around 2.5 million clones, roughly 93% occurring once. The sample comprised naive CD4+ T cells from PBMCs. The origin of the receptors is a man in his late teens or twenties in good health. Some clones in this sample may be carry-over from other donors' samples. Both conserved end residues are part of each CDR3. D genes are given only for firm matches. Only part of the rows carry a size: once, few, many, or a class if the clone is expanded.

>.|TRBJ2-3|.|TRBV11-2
CASSPPGLGQYF
TGTGCCAGCAGCCCACCGGGTTTGGGGCAGTATTTT
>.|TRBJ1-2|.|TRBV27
CASSSLGGEVYGYTF
TGTGCCAGCAGTTCTCTGGGGGGCGAGGTCTATGGCTACACCTTC
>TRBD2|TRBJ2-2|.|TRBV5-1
CASSYGGLAGGSTGELFF
TGCGCCAGCAGCTATGGAGGACTAGCGGGAGGAAGCACCGGGGAGCTGTTTTTT
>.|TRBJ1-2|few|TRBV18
CASTSKPAGTALSSGYTF
TGTGCCAGCACATCTAAACCTGCCGGGACGGCGCTCTCGAGTGGCTACACCTTC
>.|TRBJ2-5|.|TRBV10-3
CATAGGTETQYF
TGTGCCACCGCGGGCGGGACCGAGACCCAGTACTTC
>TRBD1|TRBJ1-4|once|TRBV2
CASRANGKQGRELFF
TGTGCCAGCAGAGCTAACGGAAAACAGGGGAGGGAACTGTTTTTT
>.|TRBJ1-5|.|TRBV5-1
CASSLLPGVEGQPQHF
TGCGCCAGCAGCTTGCTCCCAGGGGTGGAGGGTCAGCCCCAGCATTTT
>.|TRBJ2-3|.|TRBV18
CASSPPRGQPSTDTQYF
TGTGCCAGCTCACCCCCGAGGGGACAACCTAGCACAGATACGCAGTATTTT
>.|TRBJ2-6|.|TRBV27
CASSLVRSLHVLTF
TGTGCCAGCAGTTTGGTCAGGAGCCTCCACGTCCTGACTTTC
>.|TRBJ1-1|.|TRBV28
CASNPAFGATTEAFF
TGTGCCAGCAACCCGGCCTTTGGGGCTACGACTGAAGCTTTCTTT
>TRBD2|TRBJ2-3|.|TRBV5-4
CASSSGERGGTDTQYF
TGTGCCAGCAGCTCCGGTGAGCGGGGGGGCACAGATACGCAGTATTTT
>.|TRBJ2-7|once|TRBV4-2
CASSQDRTLEQYF
TGTGCCAGCAGCCAAGATCGCACCCTCGAGCAGTACTTC
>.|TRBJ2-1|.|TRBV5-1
CASSLDRRPANEQFF
TGCGCCAGCAGCTTGGACAGGCGACCTGCCAATGAGCAGTTCTTC
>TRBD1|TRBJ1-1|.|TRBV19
CASSTTTGDTTEAFF
TGTGCCAGTAGTACTACTACAGGGGACACAACTGAAGCTTTCTTT
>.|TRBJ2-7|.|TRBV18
CASSPTVLGREQYF
TGTGCCAGCTCACCGACGGTCCTTGGTCGGGAGCAGTACTTC
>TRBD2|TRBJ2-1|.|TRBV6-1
CASRLAGGSSEQFF
TGTGCCAGCAGACTAGCGGGAGGGAGTAGTGAGCAGTTCTTC
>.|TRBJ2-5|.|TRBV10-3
CAITPSPQETQYF
TGTGCCATAACGCCAAGCCCCCAAGAGACCCAGTACTTC
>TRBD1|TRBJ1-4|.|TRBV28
CASSLWTGSNEKLFF
TGTGCCAGCAGTTTATGGACAGGGTCTAATGAAAAACTGTTTTTT
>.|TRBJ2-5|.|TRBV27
CASSLIRGAGETQYF
TGTGCCAGCAGTTTAATCCGGGGGGCGGGCGAGACCCAGTACTTC
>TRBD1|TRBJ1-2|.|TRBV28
CASYRDRGQRGYGYTF
TGTGCCAGTTACCGGGACAGGGGGCAACGGGGCTATGGCTACACCTTC
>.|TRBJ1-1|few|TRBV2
CASSALQGNTEAFF
TGTGCCAGCAGTGCTTTACAGGGGAACACTGAAGCTTTCTTT
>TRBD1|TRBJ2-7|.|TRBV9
CASSITGTDEYEQYF
TGTGCCAGCAGCATCACCGGGACAGATGAATACGAGCAGTACTTC